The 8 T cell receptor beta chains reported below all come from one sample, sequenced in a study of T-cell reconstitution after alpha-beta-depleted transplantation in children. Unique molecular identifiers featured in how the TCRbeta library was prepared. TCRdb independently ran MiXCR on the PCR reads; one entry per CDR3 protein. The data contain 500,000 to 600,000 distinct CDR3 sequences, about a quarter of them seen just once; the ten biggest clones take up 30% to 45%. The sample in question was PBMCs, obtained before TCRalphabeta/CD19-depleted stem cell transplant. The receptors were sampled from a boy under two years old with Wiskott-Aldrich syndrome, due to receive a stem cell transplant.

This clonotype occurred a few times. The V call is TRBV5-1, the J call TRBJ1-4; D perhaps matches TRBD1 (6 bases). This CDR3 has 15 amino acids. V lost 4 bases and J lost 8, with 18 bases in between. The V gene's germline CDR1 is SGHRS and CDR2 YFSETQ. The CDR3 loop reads CASSVDPGAREKLFF. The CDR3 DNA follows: TGCGCCAGCAGCGTCGACCCAGGGGCGAGAGAAAAACTGTTTTTT. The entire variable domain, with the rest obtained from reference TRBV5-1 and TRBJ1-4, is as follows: KAGVTQTPRYLIKTRGQQVTLSCSPISGHRSVSWYQQTPGQGLQFLFEYFSETQRNKGNFPGRFSGRQFSNSRSEMNVSTLELGDSALYLCASSVDPGAREKLFFGSGTQLSVL.

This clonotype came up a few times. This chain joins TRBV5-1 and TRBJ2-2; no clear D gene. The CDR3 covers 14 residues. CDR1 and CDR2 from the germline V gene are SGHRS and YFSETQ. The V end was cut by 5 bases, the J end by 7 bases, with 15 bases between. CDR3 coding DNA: TGCGCCAGCAGGCTGGGATTCGGTAACGGGGAGCTGTTTTTT. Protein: CASRLGFGNGELFF. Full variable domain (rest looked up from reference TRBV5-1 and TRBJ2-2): KAGVTQTPRYLIKTRGQQVTLSCSPISGHRSVSWYQQTPGQGLQFLFEYFSETQRNKGNFPGRFSGRQFSNSRSEMNVSTLELGDSALYLCASRLGFGNGELFFGEGSRLTVL.

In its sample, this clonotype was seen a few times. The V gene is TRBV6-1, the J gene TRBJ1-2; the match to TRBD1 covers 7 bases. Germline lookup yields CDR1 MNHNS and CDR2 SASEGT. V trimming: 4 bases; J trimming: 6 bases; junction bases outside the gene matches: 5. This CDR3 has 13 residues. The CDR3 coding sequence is TGTGCCAGCAGTGCCTACAGGGGAGATGGCTACACCTTC. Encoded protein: CASSAYRGDGYTF.

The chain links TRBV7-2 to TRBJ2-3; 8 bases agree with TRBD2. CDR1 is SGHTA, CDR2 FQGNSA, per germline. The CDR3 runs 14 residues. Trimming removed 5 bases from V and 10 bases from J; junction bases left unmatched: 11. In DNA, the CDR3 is TGTGCCAGCAGCCAAGCGGGAGCCCGCTGGGCGCAGTATTTT. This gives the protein CASSQAGARWAQYF.

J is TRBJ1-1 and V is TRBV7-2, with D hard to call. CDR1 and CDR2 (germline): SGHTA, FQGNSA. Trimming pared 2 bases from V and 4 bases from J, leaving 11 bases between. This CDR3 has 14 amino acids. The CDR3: CASSLLMGSTEAFF. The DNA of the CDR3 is TGTGCCAGCAGCTTACTAATGGGATCCACTGAAGCTTTCTTT. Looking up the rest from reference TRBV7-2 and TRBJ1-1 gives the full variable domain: GAGVSQSPSNKVTEKGKDVELRCDPISGHTALYWYRQSLGQGLEFLIYFQGNSAPDKSGLPSDRFSAERTGGSVSTLTIQRTQQEDSAVYLCASSLLMGSTEAFFGQGTRLTVV.

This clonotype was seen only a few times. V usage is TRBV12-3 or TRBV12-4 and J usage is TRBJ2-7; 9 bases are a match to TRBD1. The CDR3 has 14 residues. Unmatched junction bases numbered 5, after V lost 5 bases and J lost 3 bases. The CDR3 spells CASSPGQGVYEQYF. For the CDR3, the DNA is TGTGCCAGCAGTCCGGGACAGGGCGTCTACGAGCAGTACTTC.

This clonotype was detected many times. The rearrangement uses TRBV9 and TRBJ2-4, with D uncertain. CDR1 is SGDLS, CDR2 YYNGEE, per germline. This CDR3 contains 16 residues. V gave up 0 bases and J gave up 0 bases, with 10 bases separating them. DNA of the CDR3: TGTGCCAGCAGCGTAGAAGGACCATTAGCCAAAAACATTCAGTACTTC. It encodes CASSVEGPLAKNIQYF.

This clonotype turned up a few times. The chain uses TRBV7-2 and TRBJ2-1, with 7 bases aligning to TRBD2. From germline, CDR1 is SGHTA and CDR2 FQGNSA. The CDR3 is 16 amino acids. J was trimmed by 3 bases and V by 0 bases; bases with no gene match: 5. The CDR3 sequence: CASSLAWDYFYNEQFF. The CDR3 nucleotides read TGTGCCAGCAGCTTAGCCTGGGACTACTTCTACAATGAGCAGTTCTTC.